This TCR beta chain was observed in a study of blood T cells in healthy people across ages. Germline CDR1 is DFQATT and CDR2 is SNEGSKA (reference sequence). V was clipped by 3 bases and J by 7 bases, with 15 bases between them. CDR3 length: 13 amino acids. For the second PCR, which ran for 7 to 11 cycles, a sample-barcoded 5' primer and a J-beta primer mix were used. Each TCR beta cDNA got a 12-nucleotide random molecular identifier. TCRdb fed the 5' RACE reads into MiXCR, producing one record per CDR3 protein. The sample lists around 670,000 distinct CDR3 sequences; approximately 30% were seen once.

Sequencing was carried out using blood. The sequence came from a woman at least 80 years old in good health. J is TRBJ1-2 and V is TRBV20-1, with a possible D match to TRBD1 (5 bases). The CDR3 region is CSARGRVEGGYTF. CDR3 nucleotide sequence: TGCAGTGCTAGGGGCAGGGTGGAGGGTGGCTACACCTTC.